The 14 T cell receptor beta chains in this list originate from one sample, sequenced in a study of blood T cells in healthy people across ages. Alongside a J-beta primer mix, a sample-barcoded 5' primer served in a second PCR lasting about 7 to 12 cycles. TCRdb recomputed calls from the 5' RACE reads with MiXCR, one row per CDR3 protein. The sample contains about 970,000 distinct CDR3 sequences, 51% of which appear only once. Sequenced material: blood. The receptors come from a woman aged 60-75 years in good health.

A single count supports this clonotype. The genes are TRBV5-1 and TRBJ2-1; 9 bases are shared with TRBD1. The trim removed 5 bases at V and 4 bases at J, leaving 22 bases unmatched. CDR3 length: 20 amino acids. From germline, CDR1 is SGHRS and CDR2 YFSETQ. The CDR3 coding sequence is TGCGCCAGCAGGGACGGTGCCGGGACAGGGTTCGTTCAGATTTACAATGAGCAGTTCTTC. This sequence encodes CASRDGAGTGFVQIYNEQFF.

CDR3 coding DNA: TGTGCCAGCAGTTACAGTACAAGGATTTGGGAGCTGTTTTTT. Translation: CASSYSTRIWELFF. The J gene is TRBJ2-2, the V gene TRBV6-2 or TRBV6-3; D remains unclear. Germline V lookup: CDR1 MNHEY, CDR2 SVGEGT. V dropped 2 bases and J dropped 9 bases, with 13 bases sitting between them. This CDR3 has 14 residues.

The rearrangement uses TRBV28 and TRBJ1-4, with D possibly TRBD1 on 6 matching bases. The CDR3 runs to 13 residues. V was pared by 8 bases and J by 8 bases, with 15 bases between. Per germline, CDR1 MDHEN and CDR2 SYDVKM. CDR3 nucleotides: TGTGCCAGCGCGGGCAGGGGTGGCGAAAAACTGTTTTTT. Translating it yields CASAGRGGEKLFF. The whole variable domain, filled in from reference TRBV28 and TRBJ1-4, reads DVKVTQSSRYLVKRTGEKVFLECVQDMDHENMFWYRQDPGLGLRLIYFSYDVKMKEKGDIPEGYSVSREKKERFSLILESASTNQTSMYLCASAGRGGEKLFFGSGTQLSVL.

This rearrangement joins TRBV27 to TRBJ2-1, with a possible D match to TRBD2 (5 bases). Trimming stripped 5 bases from V and 9 bases from J, with 23 bases between. This CDR3 is built from 16 residues. The germline V gene has CDR1 MNHEY and CDR2 SMNVEV (reference sequence). CDR3 sequence (DNA): TGTGCCAGCAGTCCGACCCACATAGTGGGAGTGGGTGAGCAGTTCTTC. Its protein product is CASSPTHIVGVGEQFF.

The rearrangement joins TRBV4-3 to TRBJ2-1; 7 positions agree with TRBD2. Trimming removed 5 bases from V and 7 bases from J; junction bases left unmatched: 11. Germline assignment: CDR1 LGHNA and CDR2 YSLEER. CDR3 size: 15 residues. CDR3 nucleotides: TGCGCCAGCAGCTACGGGACGAGCGGGATGAATGAGCAGTTCTTC. Translation: CASSYGTSGMNEQFF.

This clonotype was recorded a few times. The chain recombines TRBV20-1 with TRBJ2-7, with 10 bases aligning to TRBD2. Germline lookup yields CDR1 DFQATT and CDR2 SNEGSKA (reference sequence). J gave up 0 bases and V 6 bases, and 11 bases lay outside the gene matches. The CDR3 loop spans 16 amino acids. CDR3 coding DNA: TGCAGTGCAGTTCCGACTAGCGGGTTACTCTCCTACGAGCAGTACTTC. It specifies CSAVPTSGLLSYEQYF.

V and J are TRBV6-2 or TRBV6-3 and TRBJ2-4; 12 positions agree with TRBD2. V was clipped by 7 bases and J by 13 bases; unmatched bases: 11. CDR3 size: 14 residues. The germline CDR1 and CDR2 sequences are MNHEY and SVGEGT. The CDR3 sequence is CASIKTSGRREQYF. The CDR3 bases are TGTGCCAGCATCAAGACTAGCGGGAGACGTGAGCAGTACTTC.

The chain is built from TRBV12-3 or TRBV12-4 and TRBJ2-7; no firm D call. The CDR3 runs to 11 residues. The ends were cut back, 6 bases at V and 10 bases at J, with 13 bases in the middle. The CDR3 here is CASSAIFLQYF. The DNA of the CDR3 is TGTGCCAGCAGCGCTATTTTCCTCCAGTACTTC.

The chain has TRBV6-5 and TRBJ2-2; D gene uncertain. The CDR3 extends over 14 amino acids. Trimming shortened V by 6 bases and J by 4 bases, and 12 bases separated the two germline ends. The V gene's germline CDR1 is MNHEY and CDR2 SVGAGI. The CDR3 loop reads CASRHPKSTGELFF. CDR3 in DNA: TGTGCCAGCAGACACCCGAAGAGCACCGGGGAGCTGTTTTTT.

This chain connects TRBV29-1 to TRBJ2-3; perhaps TRBD2 as D (6 bases). Between the trimmed V and J ends, which lost 6 bases and 0 bases, there was a span of 16 bases. CDR1 SQVTM and CDR2 ANQGSEA come from the germline V gene. The CDR3 consists of 15 residues. The CDR3 reads CSVIEHGTSTDTQYF. Written as DNA, the CDR3 is TGCAGCGTCATAGAACACGGGACTAGCACAGATACGCAGTATTTT.

To note about this clonotype: It may be a read error: a sequence one base away is much more abundant. The chain links TRBV29-1 to TRBJ2-3; D tentatively reads TRBD1 or TRBD2 (5 bases each). The V gene's germline CDR1 is SQVTM and CDR2 ANQGSEA. V lost 6 bases, J lost 3 bases, and 13 bases lay in between. This CDR3 has 13 amino acids. The CDR3 is CSVVPGRTDTQYF. The CDR3 DNA reads TGCAGCGTCGTTCCGGGACGGACAGATACGCAGTATTTT.

The chain couples TRBV7-2 to TRBJ1-5; D is perhaps TRBD1 (5 bases). Trimming removed 6 bases at V and 3 bases at J, with 12 bases between. From germline, CDR1 is SGHTA and CDR2 FQGNSA. This CDR3 region has 14 residues. CDR3 amino acids: CASRGVQYNQPQHF. The CDR3 bases are TGTGCCAGCAGAGGGGTGCAATACAATCAGCCCCAGCATTTT.

The chain joins TRBV27 to TRBJ2-4; the D is unclear. The V gene lost 4 bases and the J gene lost 15 bases, with 22 bases spanning the gap. Germline assignment: CDR1 MNHEY and CDR2 SMNVEV (reference sequence). CDR3 length equals 14 residues. The CDR3 loop reads CASSSTPNDPGGYF. CDR3 bases: TGTGCCAGCAGTTCTACACCTAATGATCCCGGCGGGTACTTC.

CDR3 loop: CASRQSGSTDTQYF. The CDR3 DNA sequence: TGTGCCAGCAGACAGAGCGGTAGCACAGATACGCAGTATTTT. The chain uses TRBV12-3 or TRBV12-4 and TRBJ2-3, with D perhaps TRBD2 (5 bases). The CDR3 has 14 residues. Trimming stripped 6 bases from V and 0 bases from J, with 10 bases between.